This T cell receptor (beta chain) emerged from a study of tumor and adjacent non-tumor tissue in lung cancer (dated by TCRdb to 2017 to 2018). With respect to the entire study: Patients with adenocarcinoma (12), squamous cell carcinoma (2) and small cell lung cancer (1) were included in the cohort. Ages among the 15 or so patients ranged from about 31 to 80 years, there were some 10 men and 5 women, and disease was at TNM stage I to III. Sequencing generated a total of around 120 million productive TCRbeta reads, averaging around 4 million reads per sample. The study compared bulk TCRbeta repertoires from lung tumor tissue and matched distant non-tumor lung tissue of approximately 14 lung cancer patients. For each patient, one tumor sample and one normal lung sample were taken, giving roughly 30 paired specimens that underwent TCRbeta CDR3 sequencing. General conclusions and limits of the study: The cohort had only roughly 14 patients, and the authors noted that larger samples and more detailed clinical data are needed. Tumor tissue showed significantly greater TCR diversity (inverse Simpson) than normal lung tissue (about 400 vs 180, P = 0.0075, Mann-Whitney U test). Peripheral blood was not sequenced, so blood TCRbeta repertoires in these lung cancer patients were not examined. Younger patients had significantly higher TCR diversity, and higher tumor TCR diversity was associated with shorter overall and disease-free survival. A significantly larger cumulative share of the repertoire was made up by the top 100 clones in normal lung than in tumor tissue. The methods do not name the sequencing platform or mention unique molecular identifiers.

Bulk unsorted tissue served as the source for RNA extraction, and RNA quality was assessed using a NanoDrop ND-1000 and an Agilent 2100. The normal lung samples consisted of distant non-tumor tissue collected more than 3 cm from the tumor edge. Donors were newly diagnosed lung cancer patients admitted for thoracic surgery in China between August and November 2014, without prior chemotherapy. Anyone who had undergone radiotherapy or chemotherapy before, or who had another cancer at the same time, was left out of the study. Surgical tissue pieces of roughly 1-2 cm3 were preserved in RNAlater solution and stored at -80 °C until use. Spanning cysteine to phenylalanine, the CDR3 consists of 13 amino acids. Of all the DNA, just the CDR3 is kept, 39 bases in frame from base 1. V loses 4 bases, J loses 7 bases, and the germline ends lie 13 bases apart. In the germline V gene, CDR1 corresponds to SQVTM and CDR2 to ANQGSEA.

To note about this clonotype: The target of this receptor is not known. The record has no base qualities; no much larger clone is one base away.

Libraries came from multiplex PCR. The instrument was an Illumina HiSeq 2500. Following protocols modified from ARM-PCR, the researchers constructed TCRbeta libraries through three rounds of nested PCR with primers (Table S4). Before sequencing, PCR products of 200-500 bp were cut from the gel and purified using the QIAquick gel extraction kit. Under the source paper's analysis protocol: Reads were cleaned with Trimmomatic, merged with FLASH into complete CDR3 sequences, and assigned to V(D)J germline segments with MiTCR. Clonal diversity was calculated as the inverse Simpson's index using VDJtools. In-frame sequences lacking a premature stop codon were counted as productive reads. TCRdb ran its own pipeline on the public reads, namely fastp trimming at Q25 and MiXCR clone calling, and kept in-frame beta chains. When rows share a CDR3 protein, they turn into one entry using the most common DNA and genes. These V and J calls originate from TCRdb's pipeline instead of the authors' own analysis. Across this sample there are 81,000 or so distinct CDR3 sequences, with roughly 80% seen only once. Jointly, the top ten make up around half of the sample.

Recombination joined TRBV29-1 with TRBJ1-4; the D gene is unclear. The sequence derives from a man between 60 and 75 years old with non-small cell lung cancer. The sample was distant non-tumor lung tissue. This receptor has the CDR3 CSVGAGKSEKLFF. The nucleotides read TGCAGCGTTGGGGCGGGCAAGAGTGAAAAACTGTTTTTT.